This TCR beta chain was observed in a study of T cell responses to AZD1222 COVID-19 vaccine. Study-wide context: Pooled samples include second doses given at about 4 or 12 weeks.

V was clipped by 1 base and J by 6 bases, with 10 bases between them. Germline V gives CDR1 SGHTA, CDR2 FQGNSA. The CDR3 contains 14 residues. Here immunoSEQ multiplex PCR was the method, and the copy in TCRdb shows in-frame clones only, minus some. This sample has about 140,000 clones, with 80% to 90% found just once. This sample comprised peripheral blood, obtained on day 0 of AZD1222 vaccination. The receptor's source is an adult in good health. The chain carries TRBV7-2 and TRBJ1-3; D ambiguous. The CDR3 sequence: CASSLGGGVNTIYF. The CDR3 region has the DNA TGTGCCAGCAGCTTAGGGGGTGGTGTAAACACCATATATTTT.